The present TCR beta chain was sequenced within a study of Graves' ophthalmopathy and Graves' hyperthyroidism (dated by TCRdb to 2016 to 2019). Background on the whole study: Stable hyperthyroidism was defined as no progression to ophthalmopathy within 18 months of follow-up. The study used signatures of the TCR beta repertoire to tell Graves' ophthalmopathy apart from Graves' hyperthyroidism and to predict which patients would progress to ophthalmopathy. In total, 120 to 150 blood samples were TCR-sequenced: 40 to 45 ophthalmopathy, under 85 hyperthyroidism and roughly 17 hyperthyroidism-to-ophthalmopathy patients. To explore V-J signatures that separate ophthalmopathy from hyperthyroidism, a discovery set of approximately 100 patients was enrolled, consisting of 40 to 45 with ophthalmopathy and some 56 with stable hyperthyroidism. The independent validation cohort included approximately 19 hyperthyroidism patients plus 17 patients who later progressed from hyperthyroidism to ophthalmopathy. In about 6 hyperthyroidism patients, the T-cell repertoire of thyroid tissue was compared with the T-cell repertoire of blood. Once sampling was done, hyperthyroidism patients were given methimazole at a starting dose of 30 mg daily, while ophthalmopathy patients were given high-dose intravenous methylprednisolone. Points the paper makes about the study in general: Sample size was not predetermined statistically, and investigators were not blinded to group allocation. In validation, the model predicted ophthalmopathy progression with more than 55% sensitivity and around 72% specificity; around twelve predicted patients were CT-confirmed with GO in a median of 6.5 months. Among expanded thyroid clonotypes with frequency above 0.001, most also showed up in blood, which suggests that blood repertoires may reflect the thyroid immune response. Ophthalmopathy was separated from stable hyperthyroidism by the 13-signature model with about 89% sensitivity and around 81% specificity in cross-validation and with 80%/75% in the test set.

The junction shows trimming of 0 bases on V and 5 bases on J, plus 8 bases between the germline ends. The CDR3 has 13 amino acids, counting the end cysteine and phenylalanine. Only CDR3 DNA remains: 39 bases, in frame from the first base. CDR1 and CDR2 were assigned from the germline V gene as SGHDN and FVKESK. Hyperthyroidism patients were newly diagnosed, with disease duration under 2 months, and aged 18 to 65 years. Patients were excluded if they had other autoimmune diseases, uncontrolled infections, pregnancy or lactation. Clinical symptoms, serum thyroxine, TRAb, thyroid ultrasound and orbital computed tomography formed the basis of the diagnosis. Total RNA was extracted with Trizol reagent and quality-checked on an Agilent 2100 Bioanalyzer. TCR beta CDR3 regions were amplified from RNA transcripts for repertoire sequencing. The first round was an RT-PCR using HTBI primers with the Qiagen OneStep RT-PCR kit, and this first round was followed by a second-round multiplex PCR, then size selection and purification. The libraries underwent paired-end sequencing with 100 bp reads on an Illumina HiSeq2000. The paper's processing steps were these. SOAPnuke was used to process the reads, throwing out any read that had adapters, had uncalled bases, had a mean Phred below 15, or lacked an exact constant-primer or identifier match. COPE v1.2.5 was used to merge high-quality paired reads. Each unique nucleotide sequence was treated as a clonotype, and MiTCR v1.1 was used to align the clonotypes to the IMGT TRB V, D and J references. The analysis was limited to V-J combinations with a frequency above 0.0001, which together covered more than 99% of repertoires. For each V-J combination, a TCR clonal expansion and chaos score was defined as the ratio of F50 clonal expansion to chaos observed in the TCRdist matrix. Features were reduced by Welch's t-statistics and random forest to more than 10 V-J combinations, which fed a naive Bayes classifier. Thyroid-blood repertoire similarity was quantified with the Morisita-Horn index. In TCRdb, the public reads were trimmed at Q25 with fastp and aligned with MiXCR, with productive beta chains retained. One record per CDR3 amino acid sequence lists the most common genes and DNA. These V and J calls are TCRdb output, not the study's own analysis. A total of about 600,000 distinct CDR3 sequences appear in this sample, 35% to 40% of them only once. Approximately 4.1% of the sample is in the top ten clones.

This clonotype occurred many times. Its antigen is not yet known. No base-level quality is on record; no much larger clone is a single base apart. The chain was built from TRBV14 and TRBJ2-7, with the D gene call left open. Material for sequencing was peripheral blood or thyroid tissue (not recorded which). The receptor was isolated from an adult man with Graves' hyperthyroidism. The nucleotides read TGTGCCAGCAGCCAAGATCTTAGGGACGAGCAGTACTTC. This sequence encodes CASSQDLRDEQYF.